One TCR beta chain is described in this entry. There is no known antigen for this receptor. It has no much larger one-base neighbor in the sample; base qualities were not kept. Library preparation employed the immunoSEQ multiplex PCR assay. TCRdb provides this immuneACCESS table in a form limited to in-frame rearrangements. Some clones are lacking; in checked studies, under half of them reflect an unresolved V gene, and why the rest are absent is not known. The table for this sample lists roughly 120,000 clones; 75% to 95% of them were counted only once. The ten largest clones represent more than 1.4% of the sample. Cut back by 4 bases and 1 base, the V and J ends lie 13 bases apart. Reading from cysteine to phenylalanine, the CDR3 counts 15 amino acids. Only the CDR3 region is kept as DNA, spanning 45 bases read in frame from base 1. Looking up the germline V gene yields CDR1 SGHAT and CDR2 FQNNGV.

This record belongs to a study of T cells after somatic rescue of genetic block (dated by TCRdb to the early 2020s). With regard to the full study: The study assessed how robust, over the long term, a T-cell system was when the system had developed through somatic rescue of a genetic block in T-cell development.

The rearranged chain carries TRBV11-2 and TRBJ2-5; the D gene is not confidently resolved. Material for sequencing was peripheral blood mononuclear cells (PBMCs). The source is a woman aged 18-30 years. The CDR3 protein sequence reads: CASSSLGSAQETQYF. The DNA sequence reads TGTGCCAGCAGCTCCCTCGGCTCGGCCCAAGAGACCCAGTACTTC.